The T cell receptor (beta chain) under discussion was sequenced for a study of T-cell memory formation after mild COVID-19. Study outcomes and limitations: Certain responding clones were present in pre-infection memory, suggesting participation of cross-reactive memory.

Germline V gives CDR1 SQVTM, CDR2 ANQGSEA. V trimming: 4 bases; J trimming: 1 base; junction bases outside the gene matches: 4. This CDR3 is 15 amino acids long. TCRdb re-derived calls from the 5' RACE reads in MiXCR, one entry per CDR3 protein. Of roughly 620,000 distinct CDR3 sequences in the sample, about a sixth were seen once. As for this clonotype: What it recognizes is unknown.

This TCR was recovered from an adult woman who had mild COVID-19 (a few samples of this study predate the infection). Cell type and time point are not known. Sequenced material: PBMCs or a T cell subset sorted from them (not recorded which). This rearrangement joins TRBV29-1 to TRBJ1-5; TRBD1 aligns across 10 bases. CDR3 loop: CSVAVTGGSNQPQHF. CDR3 in DNA: TGCAGCGTTGCCGTGACAGGGGGCAGCAATCAGCCCCAGCATTTT.